This T cell receptor (beta chain) was obtained from a study of T cell responses to AZD1222 COVID-19 vaccine. In this sample, this clone turned up a few times. Only in-frame clones appear in the TCRdb table, and some are missing; sequencing was by immunoSEQ multiplex PCR. The table has some 48,000 clones, around 86% seen once; the top ten hold 6% to 8%. The specimen comprised peripheral blood, sampled 28 days after the second AZD1222 dose. The source is an adult who received the AZD1222 COVID-19 vaccine.

CDR3 DNA: TGTGCCAGTAGTGTCGGGGACTATGGCTACACCTTC. Translating gives CASSVGDYGYTF. The chain uses TRBV19 and TRBJ1-2; D is undetermined. Germline CDR1 and CDR2: LNHDA and SQIVND (reference sequence). With 5 bases removed from V and 3 bases from J, the gap between germline ends came to 7 bases. The CDR3 sequence is 12 residues long.